This passage covers 26 T cell receptor beta chains from one sample sequenced in a study of cytomegalovirus exposure and HLA in healthy donors. The PCR employed 60 Vbeta primers together with 13 Jbeta primers. Assay: immunoSEQ multiplex PCR; the TCRdb copy retains only in-frame clones and omits some. The sample lists 110,000 to 150,000 clones, about four fifths occurring once. Sequences were obtained from PBMCs. The receptors come from a man aged 40-50 years in good health and CMV-seronegative.

The V gene is TRBV27, the J gene TRBJ1-2, with 7 positions matching TRBD1. Germline values: CDR1 MNHEY, CDR2 SMNVEV (reference sequence). The CDR3 covers 19 residues. V trimming: 3 bases; J trimming: 4 bases; junction bases outside the gene matches: 20. The CDR3 sequence is CASSFSNGGPVDRAYGYTF. CDR3 nucleotide sequence: TGTGCCAGCAGTTTTTCTAATGGCGGGCCAGTTGACAGGGCCTATGGCTACACCTTC.

A note on this clone: Other DNA sequences in the sample encode the same CDR3. The chain recombines TRBV30 with TRBJ2-5, with a weak D call TRBD2 (7 bases). This CDR3 region has 12 residues. Germline V lookup: CDR1 GTSNPN, CDR2 SVGIG (reference sequence). V was trimmed by 4 bases and J by 5 bases, leaving 11 bases between them. CDR3 sequence reads: CAWTGGRETQYF. The CDR3 bases are TGTGCCTGGACCGGGGGGCGCGAGACCCAGTACTTC.

This sequence joins TRBV13 and TRBJ2-2, with 8 bases fitting TRBD2. Germline CDR1 is PRHDT and CDR2 is FYEKMQ (reference sequence). CDR3 length: 17 residues. V trimming: 5 bases; J trimming: 0 bases; junction bases outside the gene matches: 8. In DNA form, the CDR3 reads TGTGCCAGCAGCCCGCTATTCGGGGGGGCGAACACCGGGGAGCTGTTTTTT. Amino acid sequence: CASSPLFGGANTGELFF.

The chain combines TRBV18 with TRBJ2-1; D may be TRBD2 (5 bases). This CDR3 region has 16 residues. In germline, CDR1 is KGHSH, CDR2 LQKENI. V lost 2 bases and J 2 bases, leaving 13 bases between the germline ends. CDR3 sequence reads: CASSPGSRGTYNEQFF. CDR3 DNA: TGTGCCAGCTCACCAGGTTCCCGGGGAACCTACAATGAGCAGTTCTTC.

The chain has TRBV27 and TRBJ2-3; 16 nucleotides align to TRBD2. Looked up from germline, CDR1 is MNHEY and CDR2 is SMNVEV (reference sequence). The CDR3 spans 20 residues. J lost 2 bases, V lost 7 bases, and 15 bases had no gene match. The CDR3, as DNA: TGTGCCAGCACCCCTAAGGGACTAGCGGGGGGGGCTAACCTCACAGATACGCAGTATTTT. The encoded protein is CASTPKGLAGGANLTDTQYF.

The chain links TRBV11-2 to TRBJ2-7; 7 nucleotides align to TRBD1. V shed 7 bases and J 2 bases; nucleotides not matched to a gene: 11. CDR3 length equals 15 residues. The germline CDR1 and CDR2 sequences are SGHAT and FQNNGV. CDR3 sequence reads: CASKVIDRVTYEQYF. CDR3 bases: TGTGCCAGCAAGGTGATTGACAGGGTAACCTACGAGCAGTACTTC.

The V gene is TRBV7-8, the J gene TRBJ2-1; maybe TRBD2 (6 bases). Trimming pared 5 bases from V and 0 bases from J, leaving 17 bases between. The germline V gene encodes CDR1 SGHVS and CDR2 FQNEAQ. This CDR3 contains 17 residues. Here the CDR3 DNA reads TGTGCCAGCAGCGCGTCGCTACTAGCCCGCTCCTACAATGAGCAGTTCTTC. It encodes CASSASLLARSYNEQFF.

The J gene is TRBJ2-7, the V gene TRBV13; maybe TRBD1 (6 bases). Germline assignment: CDR1 PRHDT and CDR2 FYEKMQ (reference sequence). The CDR3 loop spans 14 amino acids. V gave up 3 bases and J gave up 4 bases, with 13 bases separating them. CDR3 in DNA: TGTGCCAGCAGCTTCCCCGGACAGAGTTACGAGCAGTACTTC. Its protein product is CASSFPGQSYEQYF.

This chain joins TRBV28 and TRBJ2-5; 8 bases fit TRBD1. The V segment lost 6 bases and the J segment 5 bases; nucleotides outside the gene matches: 11. The germline gives CDR1 MDHEN, CDR2 SYDVKM. The CDR3 is made up of 15 amino acids. CDR3 coding DNA: TGTGCCAGCAGCCCGTCTCGGACAGGGCGGGAGACCCAGTACTTC. This sequence encodes CASSPSRTGRETQYF.

The chain links TRBV5-6 to TRBJ2-2, with D possibly matching TRBD1 (6 bases). The V end lost 3 bases, the J end lost 0 bases, and 9 bases lay between the germline ends. The CDR3 is 15 residues long. Per the germline V gene, CDR1 is SGHDT and CDR2 is YYEEEE. CDR3 sequence: CASSSGTTNTGELFF. The CDR3 nucleotides read TGTGCCAGCAGCTCAGGGACAACGAACACCGGGGAGCTGTTTTTT.

The J gene is TRBJ1-1, the V gene TRBV29-1; D is undetermined. V lost 7 bases to trimming and J lost 2 bases, with 14 bases between them. The CDR3 is 13 amino acids. Germline CDR1 SQVTM, CDR2 ANQGSEA. The CDR3 sequence is CSAEGRINTEAFF. The CDR3 DNA reads as TGCAGCGCGGAGGGCAGGATAAACACTGAAGCTTTCTTT.

This clone showed up just once. The chain is built from TRBV5-1 and TRBJ2-7; maybe TRBD2 (6 bases). CDR1 and CDR2 from the germline V gene are SGHRS and YFSETQ. Trimming took off 3 bases at V and 5 bases at J, with 15 bases between the two ends. The CDR3 consists of 14 residues. CDR3: CASSSGGGTDEQYF. The CDR3 bases are TGCGCCAGCAGCTCGGGTGGGGGGACCGACGAGCAGTACTTC.

This chain connects TRBV7-9 to TRBJ2-1, with TRBD2 matching over 7 bases. This CDR3 is 14 amino acids long. CDR1 SEHNR and CDR2 FQNEAQ come from the germline V gene (reference sequence). Losses at the gene ends were 5 bases for V and 6 bases for J; bases not matched to a gene: 7. Written as DNA, the CDR3 is TGTGCCAGCAGCGCGGGACTAAGGGTCAATGAGCAGTTCTTC. Encoded protein: CASSAGLRVNEQFF.

In this sample, this clone turned up once. The rearrangement joins TRBV7-2 to TRBJ1-4; the D is unclear. Germline CDR1 reads SGHTA; CDR2 reads FQGNSA. There are 12 residues in the CDR3. V lost 0 bases to trimming and J lost 13 bases, with 9 bases between them. The CDR3 DNA reads TGTGCCAGCAGCTTAGCCAGTCCCAGACTGTTTTTT. Encoded protein: CASSLASPRLFF.

This clone was counted a few times. The V call is TRBV10-1, the J call TRBJ2-7; D unresolved. V lost 2 bases, J lost 6 bases, and 11 bases lay in between. The CDR3 runs to 13 residues. Germline V CDR1 and CDR2: WNHNN, SYGVQD (reference sequence). The CDR3 reads CASSEAIRLEQYF. DNA of the CDR3: TGCGCCAGCAGTGAGGCGATCAGGCTCGAGCAGTACTTC.

This chain joins TRBV6-1 and TRBJ2-4; perhaps TRBD1 as D (7 bases). Trimming took off 4 bases at V and 0 bases at J, with 13 bases between the two ends. CDR1 is MNHNS, CDR2 SASEGT, per germline. CDR3 length equals 16 residues. CDR3: CASSGRDRLAKNIQYF. The CDR3 DNA is TGTGCCAGCAGTGGGCGGGACAGACTAGCCAAAAACATTCAGTACTTC.

The chain employs TRBV15 and TRBJ2-7, with TRBD1 matching over 10 bases. Germline values: CDR1 LNHNV, CDR2 YYDKDF (reference sequence). This CDR3 has 15 amino acids. J lost 3 bases, V lost 1 base, and 3 bases had no gene match. As DNA, the CDR3 is TGTGCCACCAGCAGAGTTAGGGACAGGGGCTACGAGCAGTACTTC. It translates to CATSRVRDRGYEQYF.

The rearrangement joins TRBV10-2 to TRBJ1-4; possibly TRBD1 for D (6 bases). Germline values: CDR1 WSHSY, CDR2 SAAADI. Trimming stripped 4 bases from V and 5 bases from J, with 8 bases between. This CDR3 is built from 13 residues. The CDR3: CASSGTGNEKLFF. In DNA form, the CDR3 reads TGCGCCAGCAGTGGCACAGGGAATGAAAAACTGTTTTTT.

The chain joins TRBV5-1 to TRBJ2-1; TRBD1 matches at 9 bases. CDR3 length: 14 residues. The V gene end was trimmed by 4 bases and the J gene end by 8 bases; junction bases not matched to a gene: 7. CDR1 and CDR2 from the germline V gene are SGHRS and YFSETQ. DNA for the CDR3: TGCGCCAGCAGCCTTGGGACAGGGCCGTATGAGCAGTTCTTC. Residues: CASSLGTGPYEQFF.

The chain couples TRBV19 to TRBJ2-2, with D possibly matching TRBD1 (5 bases). Germline assignment: CDR1 LNHDA and CDR2 SQIVND (reference sequence). The CDR3 is 13 amino acids. V lost 8 bases to trimming and J lost 7 bases, with 14 bases between them. Written as DNA, the CDR3 is TGTGCCAGTTGGCAGGCTAGGGGCGGGGAGCTGTTTTTT. This codes for CASWQARGGELFF.

The genes are TRBV19 and TRBJ2-3; TRBD2 matches 12 bases. The CDR3 sequence is 17 residues long. Losses at the gene ends were 4 bases for V and 0 bases for J; bases not matched to a gene: 5. Germline V gene data show CDR1 as LNHDA and CDR2 as SQIVND (reference sequence). In nucleotides, the CDR3 is TGTGCCAGTAGTACTCGGACTAGCGGGATAAGCACAGATACGCAGTATTTT. It encodes CASSTRTSGISTDTQYF.

This chain joins TRBV7-2 and TRBJ1-1; possibly TRBD1 for D (6 bases). The CDR3 is 14 amino acids. V was pared by 4 bases and J by 4 bases, with 13 bases between. Germline CDR1 and CDR2: SGHTA and FQGNSA. The CDR3 loop reads CASSSTKGVTEAFF. The CDR3, as DNA: TGTGCCAGCAGCTCTACAAAGGGGGTCACTGAAGCTTTCTTT.

The genes are TRBV6-1 and TRBJ2-7, with 9 bases aligning to TRBD1. J gave up 8 bases and V 3 bases, and 5 bases lay outside the gene matches. CDR1 is MNHNS and CDR2 is SASEGT in the germline V gene. The CDR3 is 13 residues long. For the CDR3, the DNA is TGTGCCAGCAGTGACGGGACAGGGTACAAGCAGTACTTC. It yields the protein CASSDGTGYKQYF.

The chain has TRBV6-5 and TRBJ1-3; D unresolved. Trimming removed 0 bases from V and 3 bases from J, with 6 bases in between. CDR1 MNHEY and CDR2 SVGAGI come from the germline V gene. There are 14 residues in the CDR3. CDR3 in amino acids: CASSYSSVGNTIYF. The DNA for the CDR3 is TGTGCCAGCAGTTACTCTTCGGTTGGAAACACCATATATTTT.

This chain connects TRBV30 to TRBJ1-6, with D possibly matching TRBD1 (5 bases). Germline V lookup: CDR1 GTSNPN, CDR2 SVGIG (reference sequence). This CDR3 has 13 residues. V lost 4 bases and J 9 bases, leaving 13 bases between the germline ends. The CDR3 DNA reads as TGTGCCTGGAACACGGACGGGGGTTCACCCCTCCACTTT. This sequence encodes CAWNTDGGSPLHF.

In its sample, this clone was seen once. J is TRBJ2-2 and V is TRBV9, with D hard to call. Trimming removed 3 bases from V and 3 bases from J, with 6 bases in between. The CDR3 sequence is 13 residues long. The germline gives CDR1 SGDLS, CDR2 YYNGEE. This chain's CDR3 is CASSAPYTGELFF. The CDR3 DNA is TGTGCCAGCAGCGCCCCGTACACCGGGGAGCTGTTTTTT.